This T cell receptor beta chain comes out of a study of T cell clonotyping in hematopoietic cell transplantation. Some clones are missing from TCRdb's copy, which holds only in-frame ones; the method was immunoSEQ multiplex PCR. The sample carries approximately 42,000 clones, 95% recorded once. V gave up 6 bases and J gave up 5 bases, with 19 bases separating them. The germline CDR1 and CDR2 sequences are MNHEY and SMNVEV (reference sequence). The CDR3 covers 15 residues. This TCR came from a man aged 30 to 45 in good health. Some clones in this sample may be carry-over from other donors' samples. The sequenced sample was peripheral blood mononuclear cells. This chain joins TRBV27 and TRBJ2-5; the D call may be TRBD1 or TRBD2 (5 bases each). The CDR3 reads CASRGYRDPRETQYF. The CDR3 nucleotides read TGTGCCAGCAGGGGGTATCGGGACCCGAGGGAGACCCAGTACTTC.